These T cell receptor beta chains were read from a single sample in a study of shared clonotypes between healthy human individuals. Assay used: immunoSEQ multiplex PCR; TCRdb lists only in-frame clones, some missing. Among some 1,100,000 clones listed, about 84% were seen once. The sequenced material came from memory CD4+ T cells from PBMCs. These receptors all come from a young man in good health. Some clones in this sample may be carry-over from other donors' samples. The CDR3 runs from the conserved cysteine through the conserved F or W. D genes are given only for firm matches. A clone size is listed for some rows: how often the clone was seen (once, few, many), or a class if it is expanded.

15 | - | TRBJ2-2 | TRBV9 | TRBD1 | TGTGCCAGCAGCGTAGGACAGGGAAGGATCGGGGAGCTGTTTTTT | CASSVGQGRIGELFF
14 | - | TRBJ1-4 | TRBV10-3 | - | TGTGCCGCTTCCGACAGAGACACTAATGAAAAACTGTTTTTT | CAASDRDTNEKLFF
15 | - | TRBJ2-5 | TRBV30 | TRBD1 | TGTGCCTGGAGCGCGGGACAGGGGATTCAAGAGACCCAGTACTTC | CAWSAGQGIQETQYF
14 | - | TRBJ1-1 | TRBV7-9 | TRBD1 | TGTGCCAGCAGCTCCGGACAGGGGAATACTGAAGCTTTCTTT | CASSSGQGNTEAFF
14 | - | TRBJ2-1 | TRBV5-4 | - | TGTGCCAGCAGCTCACGACTAGGGGGGAATGAGCAGTTCTTC | CASSSRLGGNEQFF
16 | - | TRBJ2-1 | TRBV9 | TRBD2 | TGTGCCAGCAGCGTACAAGGGGGACTAGCCCCCAATGAGCAGTTCTTC | CASSVQGGLAPNEQFF
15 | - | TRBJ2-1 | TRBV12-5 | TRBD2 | TGTGCTAGTGGTGCCGGGACTAGTTTATCCAATGAGCAGTTCTTC | CASGAGTSLSNEQFF
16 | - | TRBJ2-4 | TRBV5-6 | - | TGTGCCAGCAGCTTGGATAATCCAGGGGGGAAAAACATTCAGTACTTC | CASSLDNPGGKNIQYF
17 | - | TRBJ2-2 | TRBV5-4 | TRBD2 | TGTGCCAGCAGCTTGGGCGGCCTAGCGGTTAACACCGGGGAGCTGTTTTTT | CASSLGGLAVNTGELFF
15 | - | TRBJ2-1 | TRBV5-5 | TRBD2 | TGTGCCAGCAGCCCCTGGGCGGGAGGAGCAAATGAGCAGTTCTTC | CASSPWAGGANEQFF
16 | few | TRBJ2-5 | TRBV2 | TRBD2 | TGTGCCAGCACTCTAGCGGCGGGAGGTTGGTCAGAGACCCAGTACTTC | CASTLAAGGWSETQYF
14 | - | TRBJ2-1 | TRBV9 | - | TGTGCCAGCAGCCCCGCCTTAGCGGCCAATGAGCAGTTCTTC | CASSPALAANEQFF
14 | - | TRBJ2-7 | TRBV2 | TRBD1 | TGTGCCAGCAGTGAACAGGGGGCCCTATACGAGCAGTACTTC | CASSEQGALYEQYF
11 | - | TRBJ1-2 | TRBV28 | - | TGTGCCAGTCGGGGTAACTATGGCTACACCTTC | CASRGNYGYTF
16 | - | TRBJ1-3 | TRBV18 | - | TGTGCCAGCTCTACCACGGGGGCAGGCTCTGGAAACACCATATATTTT | CASSTTGAGSGNTIYF
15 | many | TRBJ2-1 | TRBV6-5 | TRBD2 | TGTGCCAGCAGTAGGGGACTAGCGGGAAACAATGAGCAGTTCTTC | CASSRGLAGNNEQFF
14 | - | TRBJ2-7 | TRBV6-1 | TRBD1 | TGTGCCAGCAGCTTCGGGACAGGGGTCGGCGAGCAGTACTTC | CASSFGTGVGEQYF
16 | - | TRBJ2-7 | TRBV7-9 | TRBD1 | TGTGCCAGCAGCTTACCGGGACAGGCCTTTTCCTACGAGCAGTACTTC | CASSLPGQAFSYEQYF
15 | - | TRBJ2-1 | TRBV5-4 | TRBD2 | TGTGCCAGCAGCACCCCGGGGGGGCGTACGAATGAGCAGTTCTTC | CASSTPGGRTNEQFF
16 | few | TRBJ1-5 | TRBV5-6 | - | TGTGCCAGCAGCCTCGGGGGGTTAACAAGCAATCAGCCCCAGCATTTT | CASSLGGLTSNQPQHF
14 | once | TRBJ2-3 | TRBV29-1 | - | TGCACCACAGGGCAGTCCACTAGCACAGATACGCAGTATTTT | CTTGQSTSTDTQYF
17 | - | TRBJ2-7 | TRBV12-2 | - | TGTGCAAGTCGCCCCGCGGGCGGGACTAGCGGGCCCTACGAGCAGTACTTC | CASRPAGGTSGPYEQYF
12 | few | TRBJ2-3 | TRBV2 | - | TGTGCCAGCAGTGAACGTAGGGATACGCAGTATTTT | CASSERRDTQYF
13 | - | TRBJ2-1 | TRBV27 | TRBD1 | TGTGCCAGCGGGGACAGGCACGACAATGAGCAGTTCTTC | CASGDRHDNEQFF
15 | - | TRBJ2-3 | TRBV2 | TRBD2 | TGTGCCAGCAGTGGGTTAGCGGGAGCCACAGATACGCAGTATTTT | CASSGLAGATDTQYF
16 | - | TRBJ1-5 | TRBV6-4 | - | TGTGCCAGCAGCCACGGATGGGGCCGGTATCCTCAGCCCCAGCATTTT | CASSHGWGRYPQPQHF
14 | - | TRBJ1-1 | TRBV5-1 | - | TGCGCCAGCAGCTTGAAGGCCGGAAACACTGAAGCTTTCTTT | CASSLKAGNTEAFF